Given below is one TCR beta chain in context. The antigen is not known. The germline V gene has CDR1 LNHDA and CDR2 SQIVND (reference sequence). This CDR3 comprises 13 residues. Trimming removed 4 bases from V and 7 bases from J, with 14 bases in between. The data derive from a study of neoadjuvant anti-PD-1 for oral cavity cancer. Study outcomes and limitations: Treg/Th17 ratio rose with pretreatment blood and fell with post-treatment tumor TCRbeta clonality. Larger post-treatment preexisting tumor clones tracked with greater tumor shrinkage.

Time point reported: after neoadjuvant nivolumab, at surgical resection. The table came from immunoSEQ multiplex PCR; TCRdb's copy has only in-frame clones and leaves some out. Of around 24,000 clones listed, roughly 29% are singletons. The input for sequencing was tumor tissue, taken after nivolumab (anti-PD-1) treatment. This receptor was obtained from a person aged 35 to 85 with oral cavity squamous cell carcinoma. V usage is TRBV19 and J usage is TRBJ2-7; D gene unclear. The CDR3 nucleotides read TGTGCCAGTAGTACGCCCACTGCGTGGGAGCAGTACTTC. The encoded protein is CASSTPTAWEQYF.